These 10 T cell receptor beta chains share one sample of origin, sequenced in a study of shared clonotypes between healthy human individuals. Repertoires were generated with immunoSEQ multiplex PCR, while TCRdb's copy carries only in-frame clones and drops some. The data contain 2 million to 2.5 million clones, just over 90% of them seen just once; the ten biggest clones take up 0.39%. The sequenced sample consisted of naive CD4+ T cells from PBMCs. Subset defined: CD45RA+ positively selected. The receptor source for this set is a man aged 18-30 years in good health. Some clones in this sample may be carry-over from other donors' samples.

The chain joins TRBV28 to TRBJ1-2; no definite D call. CDR1 is MDHEN, CDR2 SYDVKM, per germline. This CDR3 contains 14 residues. V was pared by 5 bases and J by 8 bases, with 18 bases between. The CDR3 loop reads CASSLKTLMWGYTF. DNA of the CDR3: TGTGCCAGCAGTCTTAAAACCCTAATGTGGGGCTACACCTTC.

CDR3 sequence: CASSRAQKGTDNYEQYF. Here the CDR3 DNA reads TGTGCCAGCAGCCGCGCACAAAAGGGGACGGACAACTACGAGCAGTACTTC. This chain links TRBV14 with TRBJ2-7, with D perhaps TRBD1 or TRBD2 (5 bases each). The CDR3 runs to 17 residues. CDR1 is SGHDN, CDR2 FVKESK, per germline. Trimming took 4 bases from V and 3 from J, leaving 22 bases between them.

This rearrangement joins TRBV18 to TRBJ1-2; no definite D call. Germline V gives CDR1 KGHSH, CDR2 LQKENI. V lost 3 bases and J 4 bases, leaving 12 bases between the germline ends. The CDR3 has 14 residues. CDR3 residues: CASSPTKGGYGYTF. In DNA form, the CDR3 reads TGTGCCAGCTCACCTACAAAGGGAGGCTATGGCTACACCTTC.

The chain uses TRBV27 and TRBJ1-5; the D gene is possibly TRBD1 (6 bases). The germline gives CDR1 MNHEY, CDR2 SMNVEV (reference sequence). The V end lost 6 bases, the J end lost 1 base, and 19 bases lay between the germline ends. The CDR3 covers 17 residues. The DNA of the CDR3 is TGTGCCAGCAGCCCCCGATCCGGGGGCGCCAGCAATCAGCCCCAGCATTTT. The encoded protein is CASSPRSGGASNQPQHF.

V usage is TRBV7-9 and J usage is TRBJ1-1; D unresolved. Trimming shortened V by 1 base and J by 5 bases, and 11 bases separated the two germline ends. CDR1 and CDR2 from the germline V gene are SEHNR and FQNEAQ (reference sequence). The CDR3 is made up of 14 amino acids. In DNA, the CDR3 is TGTGCCAGCAGCTTAGGCGGTTCTGTGACTGAAGCTTTCTTT. Translation gives CASSLGGSVTEAFF.

The chain couples TRBV5-1 to TRBJ1-2; 7 positions agree with TRBD1. The CDR3 length is 13 residues. The junction had 12 bases not matched to a gene; V was cut back by 4 bases and J by 12 bases. The germline gives CDR1 SGHRS, CDR2 YFSETQ. DNA for the CDR3: TGCGCCAGCAGCCCGGGGGACAGCTCCCTCAACACCTTC. Translation: CASSPGDSSLNTF.

This clone has a single count. The chain employs TRBV19 and TRBJ2-1; 10 bases line up with TRBD2. The CDR3 runs to 16 residues. V dropped 5 bases and J dropped 0; count of bases not matched to a gene: 4. Germline V gene data show CDR1 as LNHDA and CDR2 as SQIVND (reference sequence). CDR3 sequence: CASSQTSGNSYNEQFF. Written as DNA, the CDR3 is TGTGCCAGTAGTCAAACTAGCGGGAACTCCTACAATGAGCAGTTCTTC.

In the case of this clone: At one of its ends the junction is not consistent with the germline gene, which may arise from a read error. The rearrangement joins TRBV5-4 to TRBJ2-2, with 7 bases fitting TRBD2. This CDR3 region has 18 residues. Germline V gene lookup returns CDR1 SGHNT and CDR2 YYREEE (reference sequence). The CDR3 coding sequence is TGTGCCAGCAGCTTGTCGGGGGGTGGGCTAGCGAAGACCGGGGAGCTGTTTTTT. Amino acids: CASSLSGGGLAKTGELFF. Full variable domain (missing parts from reference TRBV5-4 and TRBJ2-2): ETGVTQSPTHLIKTRGQQVTLRCSSQSGHNTVSWYQQALGQGPQFIFQYYREEENGRGNFPPRFSGLQFPNYSSELNVNALELDDSALYLCASSLSGGGLAKTGELFFGEGSRLTVL.

The chain has TRBV5-6 and TRBJ2-7; D remains unclear. Germline loops: CDR1 SGHDT, CDR2 YYEEEE. This CDR3 has 12 residues. Trimming removed 0 bases from V and 6 bases from J, with 7 bases in between. DNA for the CDR3: TGTGCCAGCAGCTTGGGGCGGATCGAGCAGTACTTC. Translation gives CASSLGRIEQYF.

The chain couples TRBV7-3 to TRBJ1-1, with D perhaps matching TRBD1 (5 bases). The CDR3 spans 13 residues. Germline CDR1 reads SGHTA; CDR2 reads FQGTGA. V was cut by 1 base and J by 11 bases, with 14 bases left in between. For the CDR3, the DNA is TGTGCCAGCAGCTTAAACCAGGGCGGAGAGGCTTTCTTT. This translates into CASSLNQGGEAFF.